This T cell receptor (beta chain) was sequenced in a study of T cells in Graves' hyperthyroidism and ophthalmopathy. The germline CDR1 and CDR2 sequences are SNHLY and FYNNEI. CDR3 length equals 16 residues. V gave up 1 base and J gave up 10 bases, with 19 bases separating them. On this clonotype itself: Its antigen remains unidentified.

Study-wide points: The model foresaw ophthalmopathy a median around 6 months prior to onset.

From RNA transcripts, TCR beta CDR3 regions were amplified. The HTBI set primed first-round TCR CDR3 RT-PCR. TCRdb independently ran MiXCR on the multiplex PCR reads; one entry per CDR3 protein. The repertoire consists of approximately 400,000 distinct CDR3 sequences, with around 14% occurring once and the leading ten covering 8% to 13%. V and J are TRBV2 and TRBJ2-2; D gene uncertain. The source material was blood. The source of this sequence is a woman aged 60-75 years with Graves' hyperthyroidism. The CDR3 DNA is TGTGCCAGCAGTGAAGAGGGCAGGCGGTTGGGCGAGGAGCTGTTTTTT. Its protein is CASSEEGRRLGEELFF.